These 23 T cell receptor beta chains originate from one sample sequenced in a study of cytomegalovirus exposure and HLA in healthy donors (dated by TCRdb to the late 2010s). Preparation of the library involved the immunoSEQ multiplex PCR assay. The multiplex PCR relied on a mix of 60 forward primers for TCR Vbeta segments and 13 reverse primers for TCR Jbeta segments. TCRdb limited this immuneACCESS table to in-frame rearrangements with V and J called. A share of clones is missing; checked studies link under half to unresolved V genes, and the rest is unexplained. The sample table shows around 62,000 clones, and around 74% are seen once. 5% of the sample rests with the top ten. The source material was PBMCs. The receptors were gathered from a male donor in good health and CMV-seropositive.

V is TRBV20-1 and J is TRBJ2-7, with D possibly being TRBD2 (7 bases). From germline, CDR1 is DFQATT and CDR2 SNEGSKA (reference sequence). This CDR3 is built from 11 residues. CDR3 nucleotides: TGCAGGCGGGGGCCGTCCTACGAGCAGTACTTC. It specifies CRRGPSYEQYF.

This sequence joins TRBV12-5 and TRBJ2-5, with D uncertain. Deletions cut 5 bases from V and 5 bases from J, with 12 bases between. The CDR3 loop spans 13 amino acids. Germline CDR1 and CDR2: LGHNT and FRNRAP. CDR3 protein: CASGNQTEETQYF. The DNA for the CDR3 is TGTGCTAGTGGTAATCAGACGGAGGAGACCCAGTACTTC.

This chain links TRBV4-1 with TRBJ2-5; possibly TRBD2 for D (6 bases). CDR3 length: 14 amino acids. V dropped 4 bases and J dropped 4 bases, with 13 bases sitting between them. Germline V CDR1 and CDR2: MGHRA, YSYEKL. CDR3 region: CASSPRDSPETQYF. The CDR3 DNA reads TGCGCCAGCAGCCCCCGGGACTCCCCAGAGACCCAGTACTTC.

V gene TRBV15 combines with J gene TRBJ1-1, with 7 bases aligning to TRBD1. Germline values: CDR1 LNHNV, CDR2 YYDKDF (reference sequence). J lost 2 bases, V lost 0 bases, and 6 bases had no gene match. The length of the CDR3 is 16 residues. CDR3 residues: CATSRDSDRINTEAFF. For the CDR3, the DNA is TGTGCCACCAGCAGAGATTCGGACAGGATTAACACTGAAGCTTTCTTT.

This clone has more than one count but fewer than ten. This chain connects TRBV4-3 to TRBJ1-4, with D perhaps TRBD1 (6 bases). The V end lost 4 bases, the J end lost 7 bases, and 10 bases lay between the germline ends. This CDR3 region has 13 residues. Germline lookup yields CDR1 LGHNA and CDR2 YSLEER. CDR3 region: CASSPGQFEKLFF. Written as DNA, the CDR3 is TGCGCCAGCAGCCCAGGACAGTTTGAAAAACTGTTTTTT.

The DNA of the CDR3 is TGTGCCAGCACCCTTAGCGGGACCCAAGAGACCCAGTACTTC. Encoded protein: CASTLSGTQETQYF. The chain recombines TRBV7-2 with TRBJ2-5, with TRBD2 identical over 8 bases. CDR3 length: 14 residues. The trim removed 7 bases at V and 1 base at J, leaving 5 bases unmatched. Per germline, CDR1 SGHTA and CDR2 FQGNSA.

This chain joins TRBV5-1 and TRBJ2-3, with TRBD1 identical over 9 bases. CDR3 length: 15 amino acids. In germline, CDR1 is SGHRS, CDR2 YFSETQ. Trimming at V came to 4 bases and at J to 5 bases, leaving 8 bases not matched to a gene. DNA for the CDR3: TGCGCCAGCAGCCCTGGACAGGGGTGGGGAGATACGCAGTATTTT. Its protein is CASSPGQGWGDTQYF. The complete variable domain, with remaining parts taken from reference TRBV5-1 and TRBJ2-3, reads KAGVTQTPRYLIKTRGQQVTLSCSPISGHRSVSWYQQTPGQGLQFLFEYFSETQRNKGNFPGRFSGRQFSNSRSEMNVSTLELGDSALYLCASSPGQGWGDTQYFGPGTRLTVL.

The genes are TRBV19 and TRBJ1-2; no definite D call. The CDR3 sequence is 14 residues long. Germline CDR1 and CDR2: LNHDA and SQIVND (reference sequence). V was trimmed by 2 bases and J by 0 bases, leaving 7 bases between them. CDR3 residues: CASSISAANYGYTF. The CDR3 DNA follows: TGTGCCAGTAGTATATCCGCGGCTAACTATGGCTACACCTTC. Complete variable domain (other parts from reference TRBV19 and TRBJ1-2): DGGITQSPKYLFRKEGQNVTLSCEQNLNHDAMYWYRQDPGQGLRLIYYSQIVNDFQKGDIAEGYSVSREKKESFPLTVTSAQKNPTAFYLCASSISAANYGYTFGSGTRLTVV.

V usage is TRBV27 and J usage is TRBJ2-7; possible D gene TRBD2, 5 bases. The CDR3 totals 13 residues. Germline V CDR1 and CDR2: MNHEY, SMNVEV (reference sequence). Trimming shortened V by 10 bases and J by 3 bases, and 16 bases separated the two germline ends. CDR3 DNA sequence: TGTGCCACTTACAGTCCGGGGTACTACGAGCAGTACTTC. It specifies CATYSPGYYEQYF.

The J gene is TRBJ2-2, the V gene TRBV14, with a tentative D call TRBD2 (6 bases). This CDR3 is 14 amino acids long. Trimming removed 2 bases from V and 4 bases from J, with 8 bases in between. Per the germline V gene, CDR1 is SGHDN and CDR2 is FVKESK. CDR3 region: CASSQYGGTGELFF. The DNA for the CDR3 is TGTGCCAGCAGCCAATACGGGGGCACCGGGGAGCTGTTTTTT. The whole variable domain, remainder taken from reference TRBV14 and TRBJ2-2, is EAGVTQFPSHSVIEKGQTVTLRCDPISGHDNLYWYRRVMGKEIKFLLHFVKESKQDESGMPNNRFLAERTGGTYSTLKVQPAELEDSGVYFCASSQYGGTGELFFGEGSRLTVL.

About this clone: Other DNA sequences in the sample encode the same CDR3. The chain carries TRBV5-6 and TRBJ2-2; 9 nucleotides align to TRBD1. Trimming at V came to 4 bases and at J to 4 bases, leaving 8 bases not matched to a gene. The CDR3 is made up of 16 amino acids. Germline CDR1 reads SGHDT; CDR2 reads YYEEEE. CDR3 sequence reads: CASSLVGTGPTGELFF. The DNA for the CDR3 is TGTGCCAGCAGCCTTGTAGGGACAGGGCCCACCGGGGAGCTGTTTTTT.

The CDR3 sequence is CASSPGTGAREQYF. The CDR3 nucleotides read TGTGCCAGCAGTCCCGGGACAGGGGCGAGAGAGCAGTACTTC. V gene TRBV5-6 combines with J gene TRBJ2-7; 10 bases agree with TRBD1. The CDR3 is 14 amino acids. CDR1 SGHDT and CDR2 YYEEEE come from the germline V gene. V shed 5 bases, J shed 7 bases, and the junction held 9 bases outside the gene matches.

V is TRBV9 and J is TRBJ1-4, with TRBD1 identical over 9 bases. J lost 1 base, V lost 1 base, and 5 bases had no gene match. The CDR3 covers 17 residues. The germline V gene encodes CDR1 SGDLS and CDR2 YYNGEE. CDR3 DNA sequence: TGTGCCAGCAGCGTAAACCGGGACAGGGAAACTAATGAAAAACTGTTTTTT. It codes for CASSVNRDRETNEKLFF.

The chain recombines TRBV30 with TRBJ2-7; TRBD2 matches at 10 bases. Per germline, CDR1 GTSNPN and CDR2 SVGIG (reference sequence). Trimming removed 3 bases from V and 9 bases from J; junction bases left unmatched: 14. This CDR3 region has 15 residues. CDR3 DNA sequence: TGTGCCTGGAGCCCTCCGGGACTAGCGAGGAGTGTGCAGTACTTC. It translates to CAWSPPGLARSVQYF.

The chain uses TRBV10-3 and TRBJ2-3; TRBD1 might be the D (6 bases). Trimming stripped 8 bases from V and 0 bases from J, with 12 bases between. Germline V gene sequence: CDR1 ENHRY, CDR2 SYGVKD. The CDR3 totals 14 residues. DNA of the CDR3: TGTGCCATCGCCCAGGGACAAAGCACAGATACGCAGTATTTT. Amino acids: CAIAQGQSTDTQYF.

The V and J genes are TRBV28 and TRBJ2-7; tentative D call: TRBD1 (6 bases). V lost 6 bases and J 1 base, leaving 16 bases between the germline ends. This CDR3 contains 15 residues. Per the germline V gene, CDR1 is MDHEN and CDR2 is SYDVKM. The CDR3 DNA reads TGTGCCAGCAGGATTACAGGGCCTGGGTCCTACGAGCAGTACTTC. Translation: CASRITGPGSYEQYF.

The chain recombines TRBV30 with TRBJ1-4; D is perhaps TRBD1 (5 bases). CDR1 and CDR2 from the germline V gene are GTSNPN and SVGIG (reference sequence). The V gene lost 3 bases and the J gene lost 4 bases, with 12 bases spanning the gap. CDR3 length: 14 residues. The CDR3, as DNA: TGTGCCTGGAGATCAGCAGGGAATAATGAAAAACTGTTTTTT. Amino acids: CAWRSAGNNEKLFF. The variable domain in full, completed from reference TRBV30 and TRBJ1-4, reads SQTIHQWPATLVQPVGSPLSLECTVEGTSNPNLYWYRQAAGRGLQLLFYSVGIGQISSEVPQNLSASRPQDRQFILSSKKLLLSDSGFYLCAWRSAGNNEKLFFGSGTQLSVL.

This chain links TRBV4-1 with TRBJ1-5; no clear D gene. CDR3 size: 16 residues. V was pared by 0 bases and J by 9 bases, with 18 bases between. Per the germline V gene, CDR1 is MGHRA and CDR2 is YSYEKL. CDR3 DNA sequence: TGCGCCAGCAGCCAAGATCTGGAGGGATATGTGTTGCCCCAGCATTTT. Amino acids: CASSQDLEGYVLPQHF.

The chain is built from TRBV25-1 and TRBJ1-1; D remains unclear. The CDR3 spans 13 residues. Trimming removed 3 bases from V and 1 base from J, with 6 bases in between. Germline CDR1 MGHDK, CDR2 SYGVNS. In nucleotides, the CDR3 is TGTGCCAGCAGTGAGGCACCGAACACTGAAGCTTTCTTT. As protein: CASSEAPNTEAFF. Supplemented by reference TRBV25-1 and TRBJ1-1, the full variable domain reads EADIYQTPRYLVIGTGKKITLECSQTMGHDKMYWYQQDPGMELHLIHYSYGVNSTEKGDLSSESTVSRIRTEHFPLTLESARPSHTSQYLCASSEAPNTEAFFGQGTRLTVV.

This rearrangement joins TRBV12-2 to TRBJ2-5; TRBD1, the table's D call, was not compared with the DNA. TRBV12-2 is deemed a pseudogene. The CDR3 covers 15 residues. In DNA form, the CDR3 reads TGTGCAAGTCGCCCAGGAGGGACAGACCAAGAGACCCAGTACTTC. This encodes CASRPGGTDQETQYF.

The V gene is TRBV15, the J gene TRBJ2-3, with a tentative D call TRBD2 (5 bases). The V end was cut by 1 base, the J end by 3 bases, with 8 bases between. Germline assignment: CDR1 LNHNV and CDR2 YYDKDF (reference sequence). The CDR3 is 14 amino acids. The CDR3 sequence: CATSRAGSTDTQYF. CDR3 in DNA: TGTGCCACCAGCAGAGCTGGGAGTACAGATACGCAGTATTTT.

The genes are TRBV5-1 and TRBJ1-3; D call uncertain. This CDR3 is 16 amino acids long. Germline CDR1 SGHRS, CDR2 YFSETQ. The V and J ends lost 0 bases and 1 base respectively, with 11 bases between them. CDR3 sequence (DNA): TGCGCCAGCAGCTTGGGGCCCTCTGTTTCTGGAAACACCATATATTTT. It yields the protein CASSLGPSVSGNTIYF. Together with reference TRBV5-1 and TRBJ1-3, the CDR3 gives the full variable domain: KAGVTQTPRYLIKTRGQQVTLSCSPISGHRSVSWYQQTPGQGLQFLFEYFSETQRNKGNFPGRFSGRQFSNSRSEMNVSTLELGDSALYLCASSLGPSVSGNTIYFGEGSWLTVV.

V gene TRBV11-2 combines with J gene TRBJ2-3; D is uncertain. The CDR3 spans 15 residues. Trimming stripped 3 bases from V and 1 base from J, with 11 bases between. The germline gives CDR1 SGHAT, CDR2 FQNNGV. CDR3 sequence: CASSLQIRGTDTQYF. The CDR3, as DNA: TGTGCCAGCAGCTTGCAGATTCGGGGCACAGATACGCAGTATTTT. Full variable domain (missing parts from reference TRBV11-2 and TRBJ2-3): EAGVAQSPRYKIIEKRQSVAFWCNPISGHATLYWYQQILGQGPKLLIQFQNNGVVDDSQLPKDRFSAERLKGVDSTLKIQPAKLEDSAVYLCASSLQIRGTDTQYFGPGTRLTVL.